This T cell receptor beta chain was identified during a study of T cell repertoires in cytomegalovirus infection. Study in general: Use of recently identified HLA-C-restricted and well-studied HLA-B-restricted CMV epitopes was part of the study. Study-level results: The study identified carriers of CMV plus the relevant HLA from cumulative public TCR beta family frequency.

One entry per CDR3 protein results from TCRdb running MiXCR on the reads. The table records some 320,000 distinct CDR3 sequences, just under 30% of them present only once. This CDR3 has 16 residues. The germline CDR1 and CDR2 sequences are DFQATT and SNEGSKA (reference sequence). Trimming cost V 3 bases and J 0 bases, with 15 bases left between them. A word on this clonotype: Antigen: not known.

Material: cultured PBMCs, obtained from culture after CMV antigen stimulation. This clonotype originated in a human donor in good health (CMV status not recorded). Some clones in this sample may be carry-over from other donors' samples. The chain has TRBV20-1 and TRBJ2-1; D unclear. CDR3 loop: CSASPSIDPSYNEQFF. The CDR3, as DNA: TGCAGTGCTAGCCCATCTATCGACCCCTCCTACAATGAGCAGTTCTTC.